A single TCR beta chain is shown here with its context. Antigen unknown. Unstimulated Tregs (CD4+CD25+CD127-) and CD4+CD25- non-Tregs were sorted from PBMCs. The data stem from a study of Tregs in tolerant kidney transplant recipients. Study-wide results and limits: Biological reproducibility was not directly addressed in this study. Validation in larger populations is needed because few patients were studied. Activated donor B cell expansion appeared to reveal the most relevant donor-specific TCRbeta repertoire.

Germline V gene data show CDR1 as MNHEY and CDR2 as SVGAGI. Trimming left V 6 bases short and J 0 bases short, with 8 bases between. The CDR3 totals 13 residues. The repertoire was sequenced with immunoSEQ multiplex PCR; TCRdb's copy has only in-frame clones and lacks some. The sample contains about 240,000 clones, 84% of which appear only once. J is TRBJ1-1 and V is TRBV6-5; D ambiguous. This receptor was identified in a human donor in good health. Sequencing was done on a sample of CD4+ T cells from blood. The CDR3 loop reads CASRITMNTEAFF. The CDR3 DNA reads TGTGCCAGCAGAATCACCATGAACACTGAAGCTTTCTTT.